These 10 T cell receptor beta chains were all obtained from the same sample, sequenced in a study of T cell repertoires in cytomegalovirus infection. TCRdb passed the reads through MiXCR, listing each CDR3 protein once. The table lists 380,000 or so distinct CDR3 sequences, about 32% of them singletons. Their antigen targets remain unknown. This sample comprised cultured PBMCs, obtained from culture after CMV antigen stimulation. Receptors originate from a human donor in good health (CMV status not recorded). Some clones in this sample may be carry-over from other donors' samples.

This clonotype has only a few counts. The rearrangement joins TRBV6-1 to TRBJ2-3, with D perhaps matching TRBD2 (6 bases). CDR1 is MNHNS and CDR2 is SASEGT in the germline V gene. The CDR3 runs to 14 residues. V dropped 7 bases and J dropped 2 bases, with 13 bases sitting between them. The DNA for the CDR3 is TGTGCCAGCACCGAGAGGAGGGACACAGATACGCAGTATTTT. As protein: CASTERRDTDTQYF.

The gene calls are TRBV5-1 and TRBJ2-7; TRBD1 matches at 10 bases. The CDR3 length is 13 residues. CDR1 SGHRS and CDR2 YFSETQ come from the germline V gene. V dropped 5 bases and J dropped 2; count of bases not matched to a gene: 1. The CDR3 here is CASSGTGAYEQYF. In nucleotides, the CDR3 is TGCGCCAGCAGTGGGACAGGGGCCTACGAGCAGTACTTC.

This clonotype was counted between two and nine times. The gene calls are TRBV6-8 and TRBJ2-1; TRBD2 matches at 9 bases. This CDR3 region has 15 residues. Unmatched junction bases numbered 6, after V lost 1 base and J lost 8 bases. CDR1 is MNHGY, CDR2 SAAAGT, per germline. The CDR3 reads CASSYLAGGLYEQFF. The CDR3 nucleotides are TGTGCCAGCAGTTACTTGGCGGGAGGGCTATATGAGCAGTTCTTC.

This clonotype was detected only a few times. This chain joins TRBV19 and TRBJ2-6; TRBD2 is a possible D gene (5 bases). Trimming shortened V by 7 bases and J by 1 base, and 23 bases separated the two germline ends. The CDR3 is 19 amino acids. The V gene's germline CDR1 is LNHDA and CDR2 SQIVND (reference sequence). The chain's CDR3 is CASNGRGWSAGSGANVLTF. The CDR3 region has the DNA TGTGCCAGTAATGGGAGAGGATGGAGCGCAGGATCTGGGGCCAACGTCCTGACTTTC.

This clonotype was recorded a few times. The V gene is TRBV27, the J gene TRBJ1-5; no reliable D call. This CDR3 is built from 14 residues. The V end lost 2 bases, the J end lost 0 bases, and 5 bases lay between the germline ends. Germline lookup yields CDR1 MNHEY and CDR2 SMNVEV (reference sequence). This CDR3 is CASSLRDSNQPQHF. The CDR3 DNA is TGTGCCAGCAGTTTAAGGGATAGCAATCAGCCCCAGCATTTT.

This clonotype was detected ten times or more. The gene calls are TRBV7-2 and TRBJ2-5, with D hard to call. The CDR3 extends over 15 amino acids. Germline CDR1 is SGHTA and CDR2 is FQGNSA. Trimming shortened V by 1 base and J by 6 bases, and 15 bases separated the two germline ends. The CDR3, as DNA: TGTGCCAGCAGCTTAGTGGTGCCTCAGAGAAAGACCCAGTACTTC. Translated, it gives CASSLVVPQRKTQYF.

This rearrangement joins TRBV12-3 or TRBV12-4 to TRBJ1-1; TRBD1 might be the D (5 bases). The CDR3 sequence is 14 residues long. Trimming removed 6 bases from V and 2 bases from J, with 13 bases in between. The CDR3 DNA reads TGTGCCAGCAGATTCTTTGGGGGTAACACTGAAGCTTTCTTT. This gives the protein CASRFFGGNTEAFF.

This clonotype was detected only a few times. This chain connects TRBV19 to TRBJ2-3; 7 nucleotides line up with TRBD1. The V gene end was trimmed by 7 bases and the J gene end by 1 base; junction bases not matched to a gene: 8. Looked up from germline, CDR1 is LNHDA and CDR2 is SQIVND (reference sequence). The CDR3 has 15 residues. CDR3 protein: CASIDRGRGTDTQYF. For the CDR3, the DNA is TGTGCCAGTATCGATAGGGGGCGAGGCACAGATACGCAGTATTTT.

The rearrangement joins TRBV12-3 or TRBV12-4 to TRBJ2-7, with D possibly being TRBD1 or TRBD2 (5 bases each). The V and J ends lost 3 bases and 3 bases respectively, with 9 bases between them. This CDR3 region has 13 residues. The CDR3 region is CASSFGAIYEQYV. DNA for the CDR3: TGTGCCAGCAGTTTCGGGGCTATCTACGAGCAGTACGTC.

The rearrangement links TRBV6-2 or TRBV6-3 to TRBJ2-1, with TRBD2 identical over 9 bases. V trimming: 4 bases; J trimming: 4 bases; junction bases outside the gene matches: 8. The CDR3 runs to 16 residues. CDR1 and CDR2 (germline): MNHEY, SVGEGT. DNA of the CDR3: TGTGCCAGCAGTTCCCCGAGCGGGAGGATATACAATGAGCAGTTCTTC. Amino acid sequence: CASSSPSGRIYNEQFF.